Here is one T cell receptor beta chain with its context. The assay ran at deep level. Study processing details: As immunoSEQ supplied junction-only sequences (without quality scores), filtering differed. The table came from immunoSEQ multiplex PCR; TCRdb's copy has only in-frame clones and leaves some out. V, J and clone size are those of that table, while D and trimming were read from the DNA. Of about 490,000 clones detected, 65% to 80% appear once; the ten largest clones hold approximately 12%. Genomic DNA for unsorted samples, which was extracted with the QIAamp DNA Blood Mini kit, came from 85 million to 90 million PBMCs. The record originates from a study of shared clonotypes between healthy human individuals. Study background: Contributing individuals were two females and three males aged 18 to 49.

The CDR3 spans 15 residues. J was trimmed by 3 bases and V by 1 base; bases with no gene match: 6. Germline V gene data show CDR1 as MDHEN and CDR2 as SYDVKM. This receptor was taken from a woman aged 40 to 50 in good health. Some clones in this sample may be carry-over from other donors' samples. The chain is built from TRBV28 and TRBJ2-7, with 7 bases that match TRBD1. The sequenced sample consisted of PBMCs. This CDR3 is CASSLFPGGRYEQYF. As DNA, the CDR3 is TGTGCCAGCAGTTTATTCCCAGGGGGACGCTACGAGCAGTACTTC.